The source of this T cell receptor (beta chain) is a study of control samples from healthy donors and cancer patients. Data came from immunoSEQ multiplex PCR; TCRdb stores just in-frame clones and leaves some out. The table has roughly 150,000 clones, 80% to 90% seen once. Per the germline V gene, CDR1 is SGHNT and CDR2 is YYREEE (reference sequence). The CDR3 covers 15 residues. The ends lost 4 bases at V and 4 bases at J; junction bases unmatched: 9. The rearrangement links TRBV5-4 to TRBJ1-1; the match to TRBD1 covers 8 bases. The sequence was obtained from a man aged 18 to 35 in good health. Material: blood. CDR3 DNA sequence: TGTGCCAGCAGCGCAGACAGGGGAGCTGGCACTGAAGCTTTCTTT. It is translated as CASSADRGAGTEAFF.